This T cell receptor (beta chain) was sequenced for a study of blood T cell repertoires in COVID-19. Recruitment covered about two dozen US areas and drew participants whose ages spanned about 18 to 95 years. Profiled with immunoSEQ multiplex PCR; TCRdb holds only in-frame clones, not every one. Among roughly 190,000 clones, approximately 88% were seen once, and the ten largest hold roughly 3%. Germline assignment: CDR1 MDHEN and CDR2 SYDVKM. The CDR3 covers 15 residues. Trimming pared 2 bases from V and 11 bases from J, leaving 19 bases between. The clonotype comes from a woman in her thirties who had recovered from COVID-19. The specimen was PBMCs or T cells enriched from blood (not recorded which). V gene TRBV28 combines with J gene TRBJ1-5, with a possible D match to TRBD1 (5 bases). Written as DNA, the CDR3 is TGTGCCAGCAGTTTAAGCCAGGGAGGGACGGGGGCCCAGCATTTT. This encodes CASSLSQGGTGAQHF.